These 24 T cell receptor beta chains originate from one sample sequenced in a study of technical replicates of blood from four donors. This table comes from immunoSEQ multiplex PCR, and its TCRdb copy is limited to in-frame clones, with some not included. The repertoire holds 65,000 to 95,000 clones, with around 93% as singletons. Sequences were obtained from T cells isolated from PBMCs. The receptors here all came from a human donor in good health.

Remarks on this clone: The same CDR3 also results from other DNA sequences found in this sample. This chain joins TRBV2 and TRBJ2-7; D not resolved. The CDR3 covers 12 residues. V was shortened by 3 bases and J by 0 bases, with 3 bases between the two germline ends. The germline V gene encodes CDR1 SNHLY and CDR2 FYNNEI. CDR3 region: CASSDSSYEQYF. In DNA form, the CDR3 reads TGTGCCAGCAGTGACAGCTCCTACGAGCAGTACTTC.

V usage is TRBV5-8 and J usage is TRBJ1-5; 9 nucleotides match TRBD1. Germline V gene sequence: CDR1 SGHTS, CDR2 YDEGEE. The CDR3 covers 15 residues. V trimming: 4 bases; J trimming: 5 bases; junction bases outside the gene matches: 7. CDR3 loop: CASSRTGDRYQPQHF. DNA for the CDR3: TGTGCCAGCAGCCGGACAGGGGATAGATATCAGCCCCAGCATTTT. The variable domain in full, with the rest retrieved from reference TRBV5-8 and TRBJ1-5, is EAGVTQSPTHLIKTRGQQATLRCSPISGHTSVYWYQQALGLGLQFLLWYDEGEERNRGNFPPRFSGRQFPNYSSELNVNALELEDSALYLCASSRTGDRYQPQHFGDGTRLSIL.

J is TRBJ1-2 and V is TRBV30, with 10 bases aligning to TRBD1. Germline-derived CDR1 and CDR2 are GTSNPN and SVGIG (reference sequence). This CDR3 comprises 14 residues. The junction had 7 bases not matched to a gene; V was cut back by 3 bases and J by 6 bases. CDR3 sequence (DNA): TGTGCCTGGAGCTGGCCGGACAGGGGGAATGGCTACACCTTC. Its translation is CAWSWPDRGNGYTF.

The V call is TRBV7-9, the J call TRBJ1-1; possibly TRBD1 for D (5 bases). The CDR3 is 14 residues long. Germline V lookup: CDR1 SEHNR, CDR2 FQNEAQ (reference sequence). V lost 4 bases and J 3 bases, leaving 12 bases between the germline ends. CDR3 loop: CASSSTQGYTEAFF. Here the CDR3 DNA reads TGTGCCAGCAGCTCAACGCAGGGTTACACTGAAGCTTTCTTT.

CDR3 sequence (DNA): TGCGCCAGCAGCCAGGCGGGCCGTAATGAAAAACTGTTTTTT. This codes for CASSQAGRNEKLFF. The V call is TRBV4-1, the J call TRBJ1-4, with no clear D. This CDR3 contains 14 residues. Trimming removed 3 bases from V and 4 bases from J, with 9 bases in between. Germline V gives CDR1 MGHRA, CDR2 YSYEKL.

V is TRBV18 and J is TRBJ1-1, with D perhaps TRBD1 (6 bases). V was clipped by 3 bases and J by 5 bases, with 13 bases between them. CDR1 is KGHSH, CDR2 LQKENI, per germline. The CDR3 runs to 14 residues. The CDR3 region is CASSPYQGLTEAFF. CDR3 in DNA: TGTGCCAGCTCACCGTACCAGGGGCTTACTGAAGCTTTCTTT.

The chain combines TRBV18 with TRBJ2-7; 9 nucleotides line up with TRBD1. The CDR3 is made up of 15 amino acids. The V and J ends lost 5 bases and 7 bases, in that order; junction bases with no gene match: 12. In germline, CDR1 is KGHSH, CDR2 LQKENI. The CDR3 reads CASSSMDRGMGEQYF. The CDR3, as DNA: TGTGCCAGCTCATCGATGGACAGGGGAATGGGAGAGCAGTACTTC.

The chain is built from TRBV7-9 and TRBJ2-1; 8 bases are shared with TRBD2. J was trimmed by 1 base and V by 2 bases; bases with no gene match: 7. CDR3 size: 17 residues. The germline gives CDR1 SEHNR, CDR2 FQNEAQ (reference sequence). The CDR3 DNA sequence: TGTGCCAGCAGCTTAAGGACCTTAGCGGGGTCCTACAATGAGCAGTTCTTC. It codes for CASSLRTLAGSYNEQFF.

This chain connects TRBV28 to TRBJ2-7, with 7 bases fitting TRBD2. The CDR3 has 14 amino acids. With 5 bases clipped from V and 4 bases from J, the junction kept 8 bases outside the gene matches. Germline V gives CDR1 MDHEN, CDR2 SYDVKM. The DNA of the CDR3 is TGTGCCAGCAGTCCGGGGGGAGGATCGTACGAGCAGTACTTC. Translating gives CASSPGGGSYEQYF.

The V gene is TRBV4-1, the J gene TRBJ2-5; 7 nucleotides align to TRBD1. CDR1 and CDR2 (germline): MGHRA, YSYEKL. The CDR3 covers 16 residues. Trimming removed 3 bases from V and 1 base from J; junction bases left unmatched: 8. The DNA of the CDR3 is TGCGCCAGCAGCCAGTCAGAGGGGGCTACCCAAGAGACCCAGTACTTC. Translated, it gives CASSQSEGATQETQYF.

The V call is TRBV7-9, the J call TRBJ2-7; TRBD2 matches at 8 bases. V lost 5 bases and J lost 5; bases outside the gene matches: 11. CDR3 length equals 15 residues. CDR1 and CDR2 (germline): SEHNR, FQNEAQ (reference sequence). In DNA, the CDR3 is TGTGCCAGCAGCCTTTACAGCGGGAGTTCCCACGAGCAGTACTTC. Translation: CASSLYSGSSHEQYF.

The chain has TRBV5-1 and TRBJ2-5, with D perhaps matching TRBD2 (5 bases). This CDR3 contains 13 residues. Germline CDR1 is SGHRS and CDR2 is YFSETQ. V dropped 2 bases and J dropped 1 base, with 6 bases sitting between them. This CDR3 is CASSLEGQETQYF. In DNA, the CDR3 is TGCGCCAGCAGCTTAGAGGGCCAAGAGACCCAGTACTTC.

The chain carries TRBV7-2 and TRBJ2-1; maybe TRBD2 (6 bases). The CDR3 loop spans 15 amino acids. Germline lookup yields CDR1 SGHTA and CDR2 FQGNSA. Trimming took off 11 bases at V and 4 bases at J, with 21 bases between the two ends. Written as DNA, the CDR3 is TGTGCCGTAAAAACCTGGGAGAGCGGGTACAATGAGCAGTTCTTC. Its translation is CAVKTWESGYNEQFF.

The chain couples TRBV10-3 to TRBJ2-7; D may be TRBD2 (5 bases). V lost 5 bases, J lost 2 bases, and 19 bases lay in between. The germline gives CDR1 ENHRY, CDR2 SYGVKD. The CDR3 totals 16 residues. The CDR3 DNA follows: TGTGCCATCAGTAGCAACTCGGGGAGCAGAACCTACGAGCAGTACTTC. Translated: CAISSNSGSRTYEQYF.

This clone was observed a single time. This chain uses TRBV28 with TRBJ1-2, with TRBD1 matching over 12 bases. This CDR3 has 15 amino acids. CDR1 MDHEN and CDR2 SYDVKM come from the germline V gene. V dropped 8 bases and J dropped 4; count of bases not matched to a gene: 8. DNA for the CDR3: TGTGCCAGCCTTCTAAGGGACAGGGGGCCCTATGGCTACACCTTC. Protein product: CASLLRDRGPYGYTF.

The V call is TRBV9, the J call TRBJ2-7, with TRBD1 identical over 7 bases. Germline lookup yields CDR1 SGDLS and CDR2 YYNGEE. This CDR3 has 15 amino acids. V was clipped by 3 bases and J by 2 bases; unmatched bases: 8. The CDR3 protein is CASSDGTATPYEQYF. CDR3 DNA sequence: TGTGCCAGCAGCGACGGGACAGCAACTCCCTACGAGCAGTACTTC.

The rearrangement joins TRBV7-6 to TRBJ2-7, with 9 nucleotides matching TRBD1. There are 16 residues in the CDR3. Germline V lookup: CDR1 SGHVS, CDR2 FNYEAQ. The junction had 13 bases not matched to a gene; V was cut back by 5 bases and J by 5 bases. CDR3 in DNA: TGTGCCAGCAGCCTGGCCCCCGGGACAGGGTTGCACGAGCAGTACTTC. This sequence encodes CASSLAPGTGLHEQYF. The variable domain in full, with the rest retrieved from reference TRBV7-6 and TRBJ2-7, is GAGVSQSPRYKVTKRGQDVALRCDPISGHVSLYWYRQALGQGPEFLTYFNYEAQQDKSGLPNDRFSAERPEGSISTLTIQRTEQRDSAMYRCASSLAPGTGLHEQYFGPGTRLTVT.

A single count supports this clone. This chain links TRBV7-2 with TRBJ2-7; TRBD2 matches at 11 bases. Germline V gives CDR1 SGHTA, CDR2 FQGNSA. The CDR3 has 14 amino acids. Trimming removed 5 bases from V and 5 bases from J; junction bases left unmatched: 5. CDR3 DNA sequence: TGTGCCAGCAGCCACGGGACTAGCGGTAACGAGCAGTACTTC. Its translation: CASSHGTSGNEQYF.

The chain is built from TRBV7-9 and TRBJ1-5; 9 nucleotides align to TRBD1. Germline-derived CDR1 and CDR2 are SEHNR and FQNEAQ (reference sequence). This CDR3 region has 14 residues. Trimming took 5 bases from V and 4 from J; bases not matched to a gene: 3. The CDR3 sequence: CASSLGQGNQPQHF. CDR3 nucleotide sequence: TGTGCCAGCAGCCTCGGACAGGGGAATCAGCCCCAGCATTTT.

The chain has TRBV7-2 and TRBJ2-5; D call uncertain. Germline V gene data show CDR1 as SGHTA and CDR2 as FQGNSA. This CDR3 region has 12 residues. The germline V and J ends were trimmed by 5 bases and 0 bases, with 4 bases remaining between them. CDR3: CASSVYQETQYF. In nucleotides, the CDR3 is TGTGCCAGCAGCGTCTACCAAGAGACCCAGTACTTC. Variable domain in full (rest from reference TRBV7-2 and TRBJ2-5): GAGVSQSPSNKVTEKGKDVELRCDPISGHTALYWYRQSLGQGLEFLIYFQGNSAPDKSGLPSDRFSAERTGGSVSTLTIQRTQQEDSAVYLCASSVYQETQYFGPGTRLLVL.

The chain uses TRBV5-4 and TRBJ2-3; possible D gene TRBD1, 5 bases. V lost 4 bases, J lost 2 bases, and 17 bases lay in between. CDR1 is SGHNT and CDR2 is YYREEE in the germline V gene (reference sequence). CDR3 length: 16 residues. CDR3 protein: CASSVVAGHPTDTQYF. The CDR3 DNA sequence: TGTGCCAGCAGCGTAGTAGCAGGGCATCCCACAGATACGCAGTATTTT. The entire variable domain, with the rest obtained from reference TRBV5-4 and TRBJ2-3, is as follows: ETGVTQSPTHLIKTRGQQVTLRCSSQSGHNTVSWYQQALGQGPQFIFQYYREEENGRGNFPPRFSGLQFPNYSSELNVNALELDDSALYLCASSVVAGHPTDTQYFGPGTRLTVL.

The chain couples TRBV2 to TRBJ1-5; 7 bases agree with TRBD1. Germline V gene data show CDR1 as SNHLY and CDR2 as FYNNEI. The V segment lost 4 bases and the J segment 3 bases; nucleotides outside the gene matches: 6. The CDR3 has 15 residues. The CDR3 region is CASSAPGQHNQPQHF. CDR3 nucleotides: TGTGCCAGCAGTGCACCGGGACAGCACAATCAGCCCCAGCATTTT.

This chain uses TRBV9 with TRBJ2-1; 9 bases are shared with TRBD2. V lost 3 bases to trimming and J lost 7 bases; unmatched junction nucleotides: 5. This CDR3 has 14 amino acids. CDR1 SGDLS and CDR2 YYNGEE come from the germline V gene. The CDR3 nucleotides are TGTGCCAGCAGCGCGACTAGCGGACCAAATGAGCAGTTCTTC. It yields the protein CASSATSGPNEQFF.

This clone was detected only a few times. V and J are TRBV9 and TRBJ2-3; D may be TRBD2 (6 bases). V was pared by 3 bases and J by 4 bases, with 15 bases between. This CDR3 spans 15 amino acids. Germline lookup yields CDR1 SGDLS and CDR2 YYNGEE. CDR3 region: CASSGAGALADTQYF. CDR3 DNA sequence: TGTGCCAGCAGCGGAGCGGGCGCTCTCGCAGATACGCAGTATTTT.